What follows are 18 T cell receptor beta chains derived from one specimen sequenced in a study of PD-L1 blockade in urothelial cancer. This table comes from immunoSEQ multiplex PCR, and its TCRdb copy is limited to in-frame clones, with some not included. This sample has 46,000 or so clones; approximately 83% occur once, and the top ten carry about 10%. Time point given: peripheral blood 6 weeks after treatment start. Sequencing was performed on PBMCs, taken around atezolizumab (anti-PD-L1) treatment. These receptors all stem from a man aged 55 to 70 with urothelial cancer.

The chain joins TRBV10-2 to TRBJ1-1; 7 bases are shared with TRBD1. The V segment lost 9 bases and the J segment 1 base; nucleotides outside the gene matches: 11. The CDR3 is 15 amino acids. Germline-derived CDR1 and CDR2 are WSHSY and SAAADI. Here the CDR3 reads CASRTSGQQNTEAFF. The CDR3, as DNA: TGCGCCAGTCGAACCTCGGGACAGCAGAACACTGAAGCTTTCTTT.

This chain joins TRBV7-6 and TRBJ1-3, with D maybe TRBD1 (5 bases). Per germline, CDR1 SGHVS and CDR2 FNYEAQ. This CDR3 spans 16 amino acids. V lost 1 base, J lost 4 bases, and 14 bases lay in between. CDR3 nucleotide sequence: TGTGCCAGCAGCTTAGGGGGCCTAGGCGTCGGAAACACCATATATTTT. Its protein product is CASSLGGLGVGNTIYF.

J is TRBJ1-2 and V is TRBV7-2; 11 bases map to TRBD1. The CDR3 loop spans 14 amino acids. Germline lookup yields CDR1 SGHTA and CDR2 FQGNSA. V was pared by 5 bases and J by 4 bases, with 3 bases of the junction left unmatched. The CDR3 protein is CASSPGTGGYGYTF. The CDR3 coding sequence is TGTGCCAGCAGCCCTGGGACAGGGGGCTATGGCTACACCTTC. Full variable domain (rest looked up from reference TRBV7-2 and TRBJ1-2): GAGVSQSPSNKVTEKGKDVELRCDPISGHTALYWYRQSLGQGLEFLIYFQGNSAPDKSGLPSDRFSAERTGGSVSTLTIQRTQQEDSAVYLCASSPGTGGYGYTFGSGTRLTVV.

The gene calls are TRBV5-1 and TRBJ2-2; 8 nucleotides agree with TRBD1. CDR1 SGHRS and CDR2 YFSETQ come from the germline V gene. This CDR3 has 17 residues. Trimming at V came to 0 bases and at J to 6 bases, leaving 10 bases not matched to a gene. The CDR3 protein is CASSLGPQGAYAGELFF. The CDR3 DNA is TGCGCCAGCAGCTTGGGGCCTCAGGGGGCATACGCCGGGGAGCTGTTTTTT. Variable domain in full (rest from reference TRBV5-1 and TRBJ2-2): KAGVTQTPRYLIKTRGQQVTLSCSPISGHRSVSWYQQTPGQGLQFLFEYFSETQRNKGNFPGRFSGRQFSNSRSEMNVSTLELGDSALYLCASSLGPQGAYAGELFFGEGSRLTVL.

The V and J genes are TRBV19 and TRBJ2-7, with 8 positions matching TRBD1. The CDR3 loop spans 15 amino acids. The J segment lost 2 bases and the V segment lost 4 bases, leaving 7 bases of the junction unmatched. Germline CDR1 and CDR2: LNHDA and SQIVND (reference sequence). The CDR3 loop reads CASSKMGQVPYEQYF. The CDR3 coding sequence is TGTGCCAGTAGTAAGATGGGACAGGTACCCTACGAGCAGTACTTC.

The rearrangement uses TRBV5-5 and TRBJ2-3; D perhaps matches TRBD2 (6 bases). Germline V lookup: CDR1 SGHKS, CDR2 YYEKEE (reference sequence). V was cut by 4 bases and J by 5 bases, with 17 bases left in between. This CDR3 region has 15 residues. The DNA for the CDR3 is TGTGCCAGCAGCCTCTTAGAGCCCGGGGGAGATACGCAGTATTTT. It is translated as CASSLLEPGGDTQYF.

Written as DNA, the CDR3 is TGTGCCTGGAGAGACGGGGGTGGCAATCAGCCCCAGCATTTT. Translation: CAWRDGGGNQPQHF. The V gene is TRBV30, the J gene TRBJ1-5; possible D gene TRBD1, 5 bases. Germline V gene sequence: CDR1 GTSNPN, CDR2 SVGIG (reference sequence). The CDR3 is 14 amino acids. Trimming stripped 3 bases from V and 2 bases from J, with 11 bases between.

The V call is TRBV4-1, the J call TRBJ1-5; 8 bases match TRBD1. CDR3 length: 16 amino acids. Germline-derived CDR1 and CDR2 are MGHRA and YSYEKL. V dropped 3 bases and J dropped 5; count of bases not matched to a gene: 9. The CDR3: CASSHDAQGADQPQHF. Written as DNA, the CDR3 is TGCGCCAGCAGCCACGACGCGCAGGGGGCTGATCAGCCCCAGCATTTT.

For the CDR3, the DNA is TGCGCCAGCAGCCAAGAAATTGTCAGGCCCCCGAACTCCTACGAGCAGTACTTC. Protein: CASSQEIVRPPNSYEQYF. The V and J genes are TRBV4-3 and TRBJ2-7; D not certain. The CDR3 is 18 residues long. Germline assignment: CDR1 LGHNA and CDR2 YSLEER. Trimming shortened V by 0 bases and J by 0 bases, and 18 bases separated the two germline ends.

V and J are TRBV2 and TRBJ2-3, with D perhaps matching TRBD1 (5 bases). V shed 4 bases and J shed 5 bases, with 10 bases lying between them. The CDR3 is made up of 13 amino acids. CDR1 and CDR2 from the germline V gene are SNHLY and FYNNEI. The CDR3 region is CASSVDSRDTQYF. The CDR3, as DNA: TGTGCCAGCAGTGTAGACAGTCGAGATACGCAGTATTTT.

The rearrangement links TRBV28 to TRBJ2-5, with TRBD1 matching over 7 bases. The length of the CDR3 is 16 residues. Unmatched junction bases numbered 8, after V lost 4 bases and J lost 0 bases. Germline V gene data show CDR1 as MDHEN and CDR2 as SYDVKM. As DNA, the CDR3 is TGTGCCAGCAGTTGGAGACAGGGAACGTACCAAGAGACCCAGTACTTC. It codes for CASSWRQGTYQETQYF.

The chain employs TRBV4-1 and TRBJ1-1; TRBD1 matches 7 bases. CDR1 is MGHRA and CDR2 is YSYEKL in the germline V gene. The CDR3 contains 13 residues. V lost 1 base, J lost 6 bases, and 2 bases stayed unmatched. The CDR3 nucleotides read TGCGCCAGCAGCCAAGGACAGGGCCCTGAAGCTTTCTTT. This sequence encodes CASSQGQGPEAFF.

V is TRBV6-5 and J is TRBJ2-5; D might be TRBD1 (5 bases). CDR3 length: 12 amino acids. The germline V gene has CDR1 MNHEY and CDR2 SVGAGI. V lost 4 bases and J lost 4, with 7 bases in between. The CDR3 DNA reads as TGTGCCAGCAGTTCCCAGGGAGAGACCCAGTACTTC. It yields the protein CASSSQGETQYF.

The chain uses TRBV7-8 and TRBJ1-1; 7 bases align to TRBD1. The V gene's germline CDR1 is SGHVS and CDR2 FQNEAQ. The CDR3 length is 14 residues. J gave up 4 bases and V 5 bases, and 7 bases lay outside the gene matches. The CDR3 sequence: CASSPKRGLTEAFF. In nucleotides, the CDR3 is TGTGCCAGCAGCCCCAAAAGGGGGCTCACTGAAGCTTTCTTT.

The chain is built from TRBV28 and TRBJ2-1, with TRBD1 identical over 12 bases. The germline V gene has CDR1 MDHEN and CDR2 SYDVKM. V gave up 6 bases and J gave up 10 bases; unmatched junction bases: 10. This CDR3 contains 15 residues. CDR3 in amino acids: CASSRPGQGAGEQFF. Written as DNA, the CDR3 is TGTGCCAGCAGCCGACCGGGACAGGGGGCAGGGGAGCAGTTCTTC.

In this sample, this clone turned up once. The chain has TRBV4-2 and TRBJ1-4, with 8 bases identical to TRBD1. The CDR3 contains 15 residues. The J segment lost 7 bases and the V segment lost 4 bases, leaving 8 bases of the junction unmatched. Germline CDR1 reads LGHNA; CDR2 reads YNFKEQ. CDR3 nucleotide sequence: TGTGCCAGCAGCCCGGTCCCAGGGGGCGGTGAAAAACTGTTTTTT. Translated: CASSPVPGGGEKLFF.

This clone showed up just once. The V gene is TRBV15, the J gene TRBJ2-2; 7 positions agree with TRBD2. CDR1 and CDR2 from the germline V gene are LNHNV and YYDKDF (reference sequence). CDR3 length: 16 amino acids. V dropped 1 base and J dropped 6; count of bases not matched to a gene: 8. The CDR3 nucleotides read TGTGCCACCAGCAGAGGTCGGGGGGTATCGTCCGGGGAGCTGTTTTTT. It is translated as CATSRGRGVSSGELFF.

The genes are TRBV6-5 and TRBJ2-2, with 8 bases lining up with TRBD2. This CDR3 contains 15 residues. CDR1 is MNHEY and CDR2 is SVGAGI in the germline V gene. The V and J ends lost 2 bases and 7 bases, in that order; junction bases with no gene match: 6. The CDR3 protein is CASSYTGGADGELFF. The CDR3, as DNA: TGTGCCAGCAGTTACACCGGGGGGGCGGACGGGGAGCTGTTTTTT.